Reported below is one T cell receptor beta chain. Its antigen is undetermined. TCRdb's table, derived via immunoSEQ multiplex PCR, lists solely in-frame clones and lacks some. This sample has a few hundred thousand clones, with 70% to 80% found just once. The sample originates from a study of shared clonotypes between healthy human individuals. General study results and limits: Sampling covered nothing but blood. Tissue TCR repertoires likely differ from those found in blood.

Germline loops: CDR1 SNHLY, CDR2 FYNNEI. This CDR3 region has 14 residues. The ends were cut back, 6 bases at V and 4 bases at J, with 14 bases in the middle. Donors had no recently reported acute infections or vaccinations and were HIV-negative. The chain couples TRBV2 to TRBJ2-3; no clear D. Sequences were obtained from PBMCs. This sequence was found in a woman aged 40 to 50 in good health. Some clones in this sample may be carry-over from other donors' samples. Here the CDR3 DNA reads TGTGCCAGCAGCTTATCGAGCTACCCAGATACGCAGTATTTT. Protein sequence: CASSLSSYPDTQYF. Full variable domain (outside the CDR3, taken from reference TRBV2 and TRBJ2-3): EPEVTQTPSHQVTQMGQEVILRCVPISNHLYFYWYRQILGQKVEFLVSFYNNEISEKSEIFDDQFSVERPDGSNFTLKIRSTKLEDSAMYFCASSLSSYPDTQYFGPGTRLTVL.